This T cell receptor beta chain is drawn from a study of blood T cell repertoires in COVID-19. Study at large: COVID-19 samples collected from the United States, Italy and Spain covered acute and convalescent phases. T cells, B-cell-depleted T cells, or PBMCs provided the cDNA or gDNA that served as material.

Authors' methods: Using reference gene primer amplification, nucleated cell counts were estimated. Produced via immunoSEQ multiplex PCR; TCRdb's table is partial and in-frame only. V, J and clone size are those of that table, while D and trimming were read from the DNA. Among 350,000 to 450,000 clones listed, 86% were seen once. A Seattle source enrolled patients during active infection and followed them longitudinally. From germline, CDR1 is SNHLY and CDR2 FYNNEI. This CDR3 is 16 amino acids long. The V end was cut by 5 bases, the J end by 1 base, with 15 bases between. This receptor was identified in a woman in her sixties or seventies with COVID-19, enrolled during active disease. V gene TRBV2 combines with J gene TRBJ1-5; maybe TRBD1 (6 bases). The sequenced sample was peripheral blood. Here the CDR3 reads CASSTQGRVSNQPQHF. As DNA, the CDR3 is TGTGCCAGCAGTACACAGGGCAGGGTGAGCAATCAGCCCCAGCATTTT. Looking up the rest from reference TRBV2 and TRBJ1-5 gives the full variable domain: EPEVTQTPSHQVTQMGQEVILRCVPISNHLYFYWYRQILGQKVEFLVSFYNNEISEKSEIFDDQFSVERPDGSNFTLKIRSTKLEDSAMYFCASSTQGRVSNQPQHFGDGTRLSIL.